Sequencing of this T cell receptor beta chain was carried out in a study of early T cells in non-severe SARS-CoV-2 infection (dated by TCRdb to about 2021). Study-wide context: Because TCR sequencing was done on bulk RNA from unsorted whole blood, the alpha and beta chains could not be paired. What the study reported, not specific to this receptor: Matching against VDJdb was skewed toward anti-spike CD8 responses, likely underestimated virus-specific expansions, and missed private and CD4 specificities.

Inclusive of the bounding cysteine and phenylalanine, the CDR3 is 13 residues long. The sequence is cut down to CDR3 DNA, 39 bases in frame from base 1. Trimming removed 5 bases from V and 8 bases from J; the gene matches leave 4 bases unexplained. From the germline V gene (reference sequence), CDR1 is LNHDA and CDR2 is SQIVND. Set within a cohort of healthcare workers in London, UK, this nested case-control study involved weekly PCR testing of nasopharyngeal swabs along with blood sampling. Healthcare workers were recruited during the week of the UK lockdown, between 23 and 31 March 2020, and followed weekly for up to 16 weeks. Libraries came from 5' RACE. The instrument was a NextSeq 500. The TCR library protocol attached unique molecular identifiers to individual cDNA molecules to correct for sequencing error and PCR bias. Sequencing covered both TCR alpha and beta chains, and within each sample the abundances of alpha and beta sequences were tightly co-correlated. In the authors' own workflow: V gene, J gene and CDR3 annotation of TCR sequences was performed with Decombinator V4. Expanded TCRs were defined as changing significantly between any two time points under a Poisson model with p below 0.0001. TCR abundances were normalised to the total number of TCRs sequenced per sample and were expressed as counts per million. MAIT TCRs were defined by TRAV1-2 paired with TRAJ12, TRAJ20 or TRAJ33, and iNKT TCRs by TRAV10 paired with TRAJ18. VDJdb, accessed 1 November 2021, was searched for CMV, EBV and SARS-CoV-2 annotated TCRs, excluding TCRs annotated for multiple antigens. Using fastp at Q25 and MiXCR, TCRdb reprocessed the public reads and kept productive beta chains. Every entry covers one CDR3 protein and lists the most common genes and DNA from its rows. The V and J calls come from TCRdb's annotation, not from the publication. The sample includes about 77,000 distinct CDR3 sequences, with 16% observed a single time. Clones ranked in the top ten supply 2.9% of the sample.

This clonotype was seen a few times. It lacks a known antigen. Base qualities are not provided; no much larger clone lies one nucleotide away. Recombination joined TRBV19 with TRBJ2-3; 10 central nucleotides agree with TRBD2. What was sequenced was whole blood. The receptor was derived from an adult who was a healthcare worker with PCR-confirmed SARS-CoV-2 infection or an uninfected control (not recorded which). DNA sequence: TGTGCCAGTAGTTCGCGACTAGCGGGTACGCAGTATTTT. This codes for CASSSRLAGTQYF. Full variable domain (CDR3 extended with the reference TRBV19 and TRBJ2-3 proteins): DGGITQSPKYLFRKEGQNVTLSCEQNLNHDAMYWYRQDPGQGLRLIYYSQIVNDFQKGDIAEGYSVSREKKESFPLTVTSAQKNPTAFYLCASSSRLAGTQYFGPGTRLTVL.